Listed here are 23 T cell receptor beta chains from one sample, sequenced in a study of blood T cell repertoires in COVID-19. Some clones are missing from TCRdb's copy, which holds only in-frame ones; the method was immunoSEQ multiplex PCR. The profile shows 150,000 or so clones, more than 75% of them singletons. The specimen sequenced was peripheral blood. All receptors derive from a woman in her seventies with COVID-19, enrolled during active disease.

The chain links TRBV18 to TRBJ1-1; 7 bases fit TRBD1. This CDR3 contains 13 residues. V gave up 4 bases and J gave up 10 bases; unmatched junction bases: 9. The V gene's germline CDR1 is KGHSH and CDR2 LQKENI. The CDR3 loop is CASSHETDRRAFF. DNA for the CDR3: TGTGCCAGCTCACATGAGACGGACAGGAGAGCTTTCTTT. Drawing the rest from reference TRBV18 and TRBJ1-1, the complete variable domain is NAGVMQNPRHLVRRRGQEARLRCSPMKGHSHVYWYRQLPEEGLKFMVYLQKENIIDESGMPKERFSAEFPKEGPSILRIQQVVRGDSAAYFCASSHETDRRAFFGQGTRLTVV.

This clone was recorded a few times. V gene TRBV7-2 combines with J gene TRBJ1-1; D call uncertain. The CDR3 spans 14 residues. Germline CDR1 reads SGHTA; CDR2 reads FQGNSA. V was trimmed by 2 bases and J by 0 bases, leaving 7 bases between them. In nucleotides, the CDR3 is TGTGCCAGCAGCTTAAGAACAATGAACACTGAAGCTTTCTTT. Translating it yields CASSLRTMNTEAFF.

The rearrangement uses TRBV12-3 or TRBV12-4 and TRBJ1-3, with TRBD1 as a possible D gene (5 bases). V gave up 3 bases and J gave up 11 bases, with 11 bases separating them. The CDR3 covers 12 residues. CDR3 nucleotide sequence: TGTGCCAGCAGTTTCCCAGGGTCCTCCATATATTTT. Residues: CASSFPGSSIYF.

This chain uses TRBV18 with TRBJ1-1; TRBD1 agrees at 9 bases. Looked up from germline, CDR1 is KGHSH and CDR2 is LQKENI. The CDR3 is 16 amino acids. J was trimmed by 0 bases and V by 2 bases; bases with no gene match: 4. CDR3: CASSPATGGLNTEAFF. DNA of the CDR3: TGTGCCAGCTCACCAGCCACAGGGGGCTTGAACACTGAAGCTTTCTTT.

The gene calls are TRBV2 and TRBJ1-2; weak D call: TRBD1 (6 bases). Germline V gene sequence: CDR1 SNHLY, CDR2 FYNNEI. The CDR3 length is 13 residues. Trimming took off 2 bases at V and 4 bases at J, with 8 bases between the two ends. The CDR3 DNA sequence: TGTGCCAGCAGTGAATGGGGGCTCTATGGCTACACCTTC. Protein sequence: CASSEWGLYGYTF.

V gene TRBV16 combines with J gene TRBJ1-1; D ambiguous. V was clipped by 0 bases and J by 5 bases, with 7 bases between them. Germline CDR1 is KGHSY and CDR2 is FQNENV. The length of the CDR3 is 13 residues. The CDR3 sequence: CASSQSLETEAFF. The CDR3 nucleotides are TGTGCCAGCAGCCAATCCCTGGAGACTGAAGCTTTCTTT.

The V and J genes are TRBV9 and TRBJ1-5; 10 nucleotides align to TRBD1. Unmatched junction bases numbered 3, after V lost 4 bases and J lost 2 bases. Germline-derived CDR1 and CDR2 are SGDLS and YYNGEE. The CDR3 totals 15 residues. The CDR3 region is CASSHGTGGNQPQHF. The CDR3 DNA sequence: TGTGCCAGCAGCCACGGGACAGGGGGCAATCAGCCCCAGCATTTT.

V gene TRBV5-4 combines with J gene TRBJ2-5; 13 nucleotides match TRBD2. The CDR3 runs to 16 residues. In germline, CDR1 is SGHNT, CDR2 YYREEE (reference sequence). V shed 5 bases, J shed 5 bases, and the junction held 9 bases outside the gene matches. DNA for the CDR3: TGTGCCAGCAGTCCGGGACTAGCGGGGCAAAGTGAGACCCAGTACTTC. This codes for CASSPGLAGQSETQYF.

This rearrangement joins TRBV5-5 to TRBJ2-1, with 8 bases identical to TRBD2. Per the germline V gene, CDR1 is SGHKS and CDR2 is YYEKEE (reference sequence). CDR3 length: 17 amino acids. J was trimmed by 4 bases and V by 4 bases; bases with no gene match: 13. The CDR3 bases are TGTGCCAGCAGCAAGCGGGGGCCGGATGCATCATACAATGAGCAGTTCTTC. Translated: CASSKRGPDASYNEQFF. The full variable domain, completed using reference TRBV5-5 and TRBJ2-1, is DAGVTQSPTHLIKTRGQQVTLRCSPISGHKSVSWYQQVLGQGPQFIFQYYEKEERGRGNFPDRFSARQFPNYSSELNVNALLLGDSALYLCASSKRGPDASYNEQFFGPGTRLTVL.

CDR3 bases: TGTGCCAGCTCACCACGAGAGTTGACAGATACGCAGTATTTT. It encodes CASSPRELTDTQYF. The V and J genes are TRBV18 and TRBJ2-3; D not resolved. The CDR3 is 14 residues long. V lost 1 base, J lost 3 bases, and 8 bases lay in between. CDR1 is KGHSH, CDR2 LQKENI, per germline.

The table lists this clone with a count of one. The V and J genes are TRBV11-2 and TRBJ2-7, with D uncertain. The CDR3 covers 14 residues. Germline-derived CDR1 and CDR2 are SGHAT and FQNNGV. V shed 7 bases and J shed 6 bases, with 19 bases lying between them. The DNA of the CDR3 is TGTGCCAGCACCCCAGTTGGTATTTTATCCGAGCAGTACTTC. This gives the protein CASTPVGILSEQYF.

The chain uses TRBV3-1 (or the pseudogene TRBV3-2) and TRBJ1-4, with no clear D. Trimming shortened V by 4 bases and J by 0 bases, and 9 bases separated the two germline ends. The CDR3 extends over 15 amino acids. The germline V gene encodes CDR1 LGHDT and CDR2 YNNKEL (reference sequence). DNA of the CDR3: TGTGCCAGCAGCCGCGGACTTTCAACTAATGAAAAACTGTTTTTT. Encoded protein: CASSRGLSTNEKLFF.

The chain recombines TRBV9 with TRBJ2-7; D remains unclear. V dropped 0 bases and J dropped 7 bases, with 11 bases sitting between them. Germline CDR1 is SGDLS and CDR2 is YYNGEE. The CDR3 runs 13 residues. The CDR3 is CASSVAWAGEQYF. The CDR3 DNA is TGTGCCAGCAGCGTAGCATGGGCTGGGGAGCAGTACTTC. Full variable domain (missing parts from reference TRBV9 and TRBJ2-7): DSGVTQTPKHLITATGQRVTLRCSPRSGDLSVYWYQQSLDQGLQFLIQYYNGEERAKGNILERFSAQQFPDLHSELNLSSLELGDSALYFCASSVAWAGEQYFGPGTRLTVT.

This rearrangement joins TRBV10-3 to TRBJ2-1; 10 bases map to TRBD1. Germline V CDR1 and CDR2: ENHRY, SYGVKD. J gave up 10 bases and V 2 bases, and 11 bases lay outside the gene matches. There are 16 residues in the CDR3. The CDR3 sequence is CAISELTGTGVWEQFF. CDR3 sequence (DNA): TGTGCCATCAGTGAGCTAACCGGGACAGGGGTCTGGGAGCAGTTCTTC.

The chain carries TRBV5-1 and TRBJ1-3; D gene unclear. Germline loops: CDR1 SGHRS, CDR2 YFSETQ. V was shortened by 4 bases and J by 0 bases, with 14 bases between the two germline ends. The CDR3 is 16 amino acids. As DNA, the CDR3 is TGCGCCAGCAGCCTAAACGTCTATAGCTCTGGAAACACCATATATTTT. It translates to CASSLNVYSSGNTIYF. Complete variable domain (other parts from reference TRBV5-1 and TRBJ1-3): KAGVTQTPRYLIKTRGQQVTLSCSPISGHRSVSWYQQTPGQGLQFLFEYFSETQRNKGNFPGRFSGRQFSNSRSEMNVSTLELGDSALYLCASSLNVYSSGNTIYFGEGSWLTVV.

The V call is TRBV28, the J call TRBJ2-5; unclear D gene. Between the trimmed V and J ends, which lost 6 bases and 7 bases, there was a span of 15 bases. Germline V gene lookup returns CDR1 MDHEN and CDR2 SYDVKM. The CDR3 length is 13 residues. The CDR3, as DNA: TGTGCCAGCAGCCCCCTTGAACCAGGGACCCAGTACTTC. Its protein is CASSPLEPGTQYF.

The chain links TRBV3-1 (or the pseudogene TRBV3-2) to TRBJ1-2; the D gene is possibly TRBD1 (6 bases). The V gene lost 3 bases and the J gene lost 8 bases, with 13 bases spanning the gap. This CDR3 has 13 amino acids. Germline V gene data show CDR1 as LGHDT and CDR2 as YNNKEL (reference sequence). The CDR3 here is CASSHLRGNGYTF. The CDR3, as DNA: TGTGCCAGCAGCCACCTCAGGGGAAACGGCTACACCTTC.

The rearrangement joins TRBV27 to TRBJ2-2; 7 bases are shared with TRBD1. V gave up 2 bases and J gave up 6 bases; unmatched junction bases: 6. Germline V gives CDR1 MNHEY, CDR2 SMNVEV (reference sequence). The CDR3 loop spans 15 amino acids. This chain's CDR3 is CASSLATGYAGELFF. CDR3 nucleotides: TGTGCCAGCAGTTTAGCGACAGGGTACGCCGGGGAGCTGTTTTTT.

This rearrangement joins TRBV5-1 to TRBJ1-1, with D possibly being TRBD1 (6 bases). The CDR3 spans 14 residues. The germline V gene encodes CDR1 SGHRS and CDR2 YFSETQ. V lost 0 bases and J 8 bases, leaving 14 bases between the germline ends. CDR3 protein: CASSLVMGAREAFF. The CDR3 nucleotides read TGCGCCAGCAGCTTGGTAATGGGGGCCAGAGAAGCTTTCTTT.

This clone was seen a single time. J is TRBJ1-2 and V is TRBV5-1, with 7 positions matching TRBD1. The CDR3 contains 14 residues. In germline, CDR1 is SGHRS, CDR2 YFSETQ. V lost 3 bases, J lost 4 bases, and 6 bases stayed unmatched. The CDR3 sequence: CASSSSRGIYGYTF. For the CDR3, the DNA is TGCGCCAGCAGCTCAAGCAGGGGGATCTATGGCTACACCTTC.

The DNA of the CDR3 is TGTGCCAGCAGCCAAGGGAGCGGGGGAGTGTACGAGCAGTACTTC. Residues: CASSQGSGGVYEQYF. The J gene is TRBJ2-7, the V gene TRBV3-1 (or the pseudogene TRBV3-2); 8 bases fit TRBD2. The CDR3 covers 15 residues. V gave up 1 base and J gave up 4 bases; unmatched junction bases: 6. Germline loops: CDR1 LGHDT, CDR2 YNNKEL (reference sequence).

The chain joins TRBV28 to TRBJ1-5; possibly TRBD1 for D (5 bases). Trimming left V 2 bases short and J 3 bases short, with 11 bases between. The CDR3 runs 15 residues. Per germline, CDR1 MDHEN and CDR2 SYDVKM. CDR3 in amino acids: CASSLARVNNQPQHF. The CDR3 DNA reads TGTGCCAGCAGTTTAGCCAGGGTTAACAATCAGCCCCAGCATTTT.

This rearrangement joins TRBV18 to TRBJ1-6, with 7 bases fitting TRBD1. Per the germline V gene, CDR1 is KGHSH and CDR2 is LQKENI. The CDR3 consists of 18 residues. J gave up 6 bases and V 2 bases, and 13 bases lay outside the gene matches. CDR3 in amino acids: CASSPLSPRQGGNSPLHF. The CDR3, as DNA: TGTGCCAGCTCACCATTATCTCCCCGACAGGGTGGTAATTCACCCCTCCACTTT.